Below, 29 T cell receptor beta chains from the same sample are listed, as sequenced in a study of patients and donors after allogeneic stem cell transplantation. From the RT-PCR reads, TCRdb called clonotypes with MiXCR, one entry per CDR3 protein. The table records about a million distinct CDR3 sequences, more than 15% of them present only once. What was sequenced was blood, either unsorted or a sorted T cell fraction (not recorded which). The receptors originated from a human donor who was either an allogeneic HSCT recipient or a stem cell or donor lymphocyte infusion donor (not recorded which). It is not recorded whose cells these are; they may come from a transplant donor.

The rearrangement uses TRBV4-1 and TRBJ1-1; maybe TRBD1 (6 bases). V gave up 3 bases and J gave up 9 bases, with 14 bases separating them. There are 13 residues in the CDR3. Germline loops: CDR1 MGHRA, CDR2 YSYEKL. For the CDR3, the DNA is TGCGCCAGCAGCCAGTACAGGGTCCGGAAAGCTTTCTTT. This translates into CASSQYRVRKAFF.

This clonotype occurred a few times. V usage is TRBV7-8 and J usage is TRBJ1-5; TRBD1 might be the D (6 bases). CDR1 is SGHVS, CDR2 FQNEAQ, per germline. CDR3 size: 17 residues. The germline V and J ends were trimmed by 2 bases and 2 bases, with 16 bases remaining between them. This chain's CDR3 is CASSLMIGGWRNQPQHF. The CDR3 DNA reads as TGTGCCAGCAGCTTAATGATAGGGGGTTGGCGCAATCAGCCCCAGCATTTT.

This clonotype appeared a few times. V gene TRBV29-1 combines with J gene TRBJ2-7, with 8 nucleotides matching TRBD2. J lost 6 bases, V lost 7 bases, and 14 bases had no gene match. There are 14 residues in the CDR3. Germline CDR1 SQVTM, CDR2 ANQGSEA. In DNA form, the CDR3 reads TGCAGCGCCCGCGCTCGGGGGACTAGTGCCGAGCAGTACTTC. Residues: CSARARGTSAEQYF.

In its sample, this clonotype was seen once. The V and J genes are TRBV7-2 and TRBJ2-7; tentatively, D is TRBD1 or TRBD2 (6 bases each). The CDR3 has 14 amino acids. Deletions cut 6 bases from V and 6 bases from J, with 18 bases between. Per the germline V gene, CDR1 is SGHTA and CDR2 is FQGNSA. CDR3 sequence reads: CASRRISRGGEQYF. The CDR3 nucleotides are TGTGCCAGCAGACGCATCTCCAGGGGAGGCGAGCAGTACTTC.

The J gene is TRBJ1-1, the V gene TRBV6-1; perhaps TRBD1 as D (5 bases). The CDR3 length is 13 residues. CDR1 and CDR2 (germline): MNHNS, SASEGT. V dropped 8 bases and J dropped 4 bases, with 14 bases sitting between them. Written as DNA, the CDR3 is TGTGCCAGCGCAAAAATGGGGGGCACTGAAGCTTTCTTT. Its translation: CASAKMGGTEAFF.

This chain links TRBV9 with TRBJ2-1, with D tentatively TRBD2 (5 bases). CDR3 length: 15 amino acids. CDR1 is SGDLS, CDR2 YYNGEE, per germline. The V end lost 4 bases, the J end lost 6 bases, and 17 bases lay between the germline ends. The CDR3 coding sequence is TGTGCCAGCAGCCCCCGCTCGTCGAGCGGCAATGAGCAGTTCTTC. This gives the protein CASSPRSSSGNEQFF.

In this sample, this clonotype turned up a few times. This chain links TRBV12-3 or TRBV12-4 with TRBJ1-1, with D unresolved. V was pared by 4 bases and J by 0 bases, with 6 bases between. This CDR3 spans 13 amino acids. The CDR3 DNA follows: TGTGCCAGCAGTTCCAAATTGAACACTGAAGCTTTCTTT. Protein: CASSSKLNTEAFF.

CDR3 sequence: CASSLRVGTGIQPQHF. The CDR3 nucleotides read TGTGCCAGCAGCTTAAGAGTGGGGACAGGGATTCAGCCCCAGCATTTT. The J gene is TRBJ1-5, the V gene TRBV7-2; 9 bases align to TRBD1. The V segment lost 2 bases and the J segment 6 bases; nucleotides outside the gene matches: 8. The CDR3 loop spans 16 amino acids. The germline V gene has CDR1 SGHTA and CDR2 FQGNSA.

This clonotype has only a few counts. The V call is TRBV21-1, the J call TRBJ2-5; TRBD1 reflects the table's D call only, with no check against the DNA. TRBV21-1 is a known pseudogene. The CDR3 contains 16 residues. This CDR3 is CASSKWVPGRQETQYF. As DNA, the CDR3 is TGTGCCAGCAGCAAATGGGTGCCGGGACGGCAAGAGACCCAGTACTTC.

The J gene is TRBJ2-7, the V gene TRBV29-1; D is ambiguous. Germline assignment: CDR1 SQVTM and CDR2 ANQGSEA. CDR3 size: 16 residues. V was cut by 5 bases and J by 0 bases, with 20 bases left in between. Here the CDR3 reads CSVKVRLRSTSYEQYF. The CDR3 DNA sequence: TGCAGCGTTAAGGTCAGGCTCAGGTCCACCTCCTACGAGCAGTACTTC.

The chain recombines TRBV2 with TRBJ2-3; 9 bases agree with TRBD2. This CDR3 region has 15 residues. Looked up from germline, CDR1 is SNHLY and CDR2 is FYNNEI. With V trimmed by 8 bases and J by 2 bases, 8 bases remained unmatched. As DNA, the CDR3 is TGTGCCAGCTGTTCCAGCGGGGGGTTCACAGATACGCAGTATTTT. It codes for CASCSSGGFTDTQYF.

This clonotype was counted only a few times. The V and J genes are TRBV12-3 or TRBV12-4 and TRBJ1-1; the match to TRBD1 covers 10 bases. V was clipped by 5 bases and J by 4 bases; unmatched bases: 7. The CDR3 totals 15 residues. The CDR3 DNA sequence: TGTGCCAGCAGTACCCGACAGGGGGCTGGCACTGAAGCTTTCTTT. Amino acids: CASSTRQGAGTEAFF.

The J gene is TRBJ2-1, the V gene TRBV20-1; the D is unclear. The CDR3 length is 15 residues. Per germline, CDR1 DFQATT and CDR2 SNEGSKA (reference sequence). V lost 0 bases, J lost 0 bases, and 9 bases lay in between. CDR3 sequence: CSARDLSASYNEQFF. CDR3 bases: TGCAGTGCTAGAGATTTAAGCGCCTCCTACAATGAGCAGTTCTTC.

This clonotype came up a few times. The chain employs TRBV18 and TRBJ2-3; the match to TRBD2 covers 7 bases. CDR3 length: 13 residues. Germline CDR1 is KGHSH and CDR2 is LQKENI. V lost 4 bases to trimming and J lost 4 bases; unmatched junction nucleotides: 2. The chain's CDR3 is CASSQLAPDTQYF. The CDR3 DNA reads TGTGCCAGCTCACAACTAGCGCCAGATACGCAGTATTTT.

The chain uses TRBV20-1 and TRBJ2-7, with 9 nucleotides matching TRBD2. The CDR3 sequence is 14 residues long. Germline CDR1 is DFQATT and CDR2 is SNEGSKA (reference sequence). Trimming cost V 3 bases and J 3 bases; bases outside gene matches: 6. The CDR3 reads CSARRGLAIYEQYF. CDR3 DNA sequence: TGCAGTGCTAGGCGGGGACTAGCCATCTACGAGCAGTACTTC.

The gene calls are TRBV9 and TRBJ2-2; 9 nucleotides align to TRBD1. V was pared by 3 bases and J by 1 base, with 4 bases of the junction left unmatched. This CDR3 has 16 amino acids. Per germline, CDR1 SGDLS and CDR2 YYNGEE. The CDR3 region is CASSGGTGRNTGELFF. CDR3 DNA: TGTGCCAGCAGCGGGGGGACAGGGAGGAACACCGGGGAGCTGTTTTTT. Drawing the rest from reference TRBV9 and TRBJ2-2, the complete variable domain is DSGVTQTPKHLITATGQRVTLRCSPRSGDLSVYWYQQSLDQGLQFLIQYYNGEERAKGNILERFSAQQFPDLHSELNLSSLELGDSALYFCASSGGTGRNTGELFFGEGSRLTVL.

This chain uses TRBV20-1 with TRBJ2-4; 11 bases line up with TRBD2. The CDR3 spans 15 residues. V lost 5 bases to trimming and J lost 3 bases; unmatched junction nucleotides: 6. Germline V CDR1 and CDR2: DFQATT, SNEGSKA (reference sequence). In DNA, the CDR3 is TGCAGTGCTGGAACTAGCGGGGGAATCAAAAACATTCAGTACTTC. It specifies CSAGTSGGIKNIQYF.

Only a few counts were recorded for this clonotype. V is TRBV7-6 and J is TRBJ2-7; 7 bases agree with TRBD2. V lost 2 bases and J lost 0; bases outside the gene matches: 7. Germline V gives CDR1 SGHVS, CDR2 FNYEAQ. The CDR3 has 16 residues. CDR3 sequence reads: CASSLHASGLSYEQYF. CDR3 bases: TGTGCCAGCAGCTTACATGCTAGCGGTCTCTCCTACGAGCAGTACTTC.

V is TRBV4-3 and J is TRBJ1-1; no reliable D call. Germline CDR1 is LGHNA and CDR2 is YSLEER. With 1 base removed from V and 2 bases from J, the gap between germline ends came to 11 bases. The CDR3 consists of 15 residues. The CDR3 is CASSQAVTSNTEAFF. CDR3 in DNA: TGCGCCAGCAGCCAAGCGGTTACCTCCAACACTGAAGCTTTCTTT.

V gene TRBV7-2 combines with J gene TRBJ2-1; 9 bases are a match to TRBD2. From germline, CDR1 is SGHTA and CDR2 FQGNSA. Trimming at V came to 3 bases and at J to 3 bases, leaving 9 bases not matched to a gene. The CDR3 is made up of 17 amino acids. CDR3 protein: CASSFRLAEIRYNEQFF. The CDR3 nucleotides read TGTGCCAGCAGCTTTCGACTAGCGGAGATCCGCTACAATGAGCAGTTCTTC.

The chain recombines TRBV28 with TRBJ1-1, with TRBD1 as a possible D gene (6 bases). Germline V lookup: CDR1 MDHEN, CDR2 SYDVKM. Trimming took 6 bases from V and 0 from J, leaving 11 bases between them. This CDR3 is built from 14 residues. CDR3 DNA: TGTGCCAGCAGGCCAGGGACACTGAACACTGAAGCTTTCTTT. Amino acid sequence: CASRPGTLNTEAFF.

The chain employs TRBV7-7 and TRBJ2-7; tentatively, D is TRBD1 or TRBD2 (5 bases each). V was trimmed by 7 bases and J by 2 bases, leaving 27 bases between them. There are 18 residues in the CDR3. Germline values: CDR1 SSHAT, CDR2 FNYEAQ (reference sequence). CDR3 residues: CASNLNAFRGAYPYEQYF. The CDR3 DNA reads as TGTGCCAGCAACCTGAACGCTTTTCGGGGCGCCTACCCCTACGAGCAGTACTTC.

The V gene is TRBV10-3, the J gene TRBJ2-1; D tentatively reads TRBD1 or TRBD2 (6 bases each). Germline CDR1 reads ENHRY; CDR2 reads SYGVKD. The CDR3 contains 14 residues. The V and J ends lost 2 bases and 4 bases respectively, with 9 bases between them. Here the CDR3 reads CAISEGGLYNEQFF. The CDR3 DNA follows: TGTGCCATCAGTGAGGGGGGGCTGTACAATGAGCAGTTCTTC.

This clonotype occurred a few times. The chain joins TRBV20-1 to TRBJ1-2; D is perhaps TRBD1 (6 bases). The germline V gene encodes CDR1 DFQATT and CDR2 SNEGSKA (reference sequence). There are 13 residues in the CDR3. V was clipped by 1 base and J by 4 bases, with 10 bases between them. CDR3 residues: CSARVRGSYGYTF. In nucleotides, the CDR3 is TGCAGTGCTAGAGTCAGGGGTTCCTATGGCTACACCTTC.

The V call is TRBV3-1, the J call TRBJ2-7, with 12 nucleotides matching TRBD2. The CDR3 length is 19 residues. CDR1 and CDR2 from the germline V gene are LGHDT and YNNKEL (reference sequence). V lost 0 bases, J lost 3 bases, and 12 bases stayed unmatched. DNA of the CDR3: TGTGCCAGCAGCCAAGATTCCGGCCGACTAGCGGGAGTTAGCTACGAGCAGTACTTC. Residues: CASSQDSGRLAGVSYEQYF.

The chain has TRBV27 and TRBJ2-5; D could derive from TRBD1 or TRBD2 (5 bases each). With 3 bases removed from V and 14 bases from J, the gap between germline ends came to 19 bases. The CDR3 consists of 13 residues. Germline CDR1 and CDR2: MNHEY and SMNVEV (reference sequence). CDR3 nucleotide sequence: TGTGCCAGCAGTTTTCTCCCCCGGGACGACCGCTACTTC. This gives the protein CASSFLPRDDRYF.

The rearrangement links TRBV18 to TRBJ1-3; 8 bases are shared with TRBD1. Germline V gene data show CDR1 as KGHSH and CDR2 as LQKENI. The CDR3 sequence is 15 residues long. V trimming: 2 bases; J trimming: 4 bases; junction bases outside the gene matches: 4. The CDR3 here is CASSPAQGVGNTIYF. Here the CDR3 DNA reads TGTGCCAGCTCACCAGCACAGGGGGTCGGAAACACCATATATTTT.

In its sample, this clonotype was seen many times. The chain is built from TRBV20-1 and TRBJ2-3; unclear D gene. Germline V lookup: CDR1 DFQATT, CDR2 SNEGSKA (reference sequence). The CDR3 runs to 14 residues. V lost 0 bases to trimming and J lost 2 bases, with 9 bases between them. CDR3 loop: CSARDAQDTDTQYF. The CDR3 region has the DNA TGCAGTGCTAGAGATGCGCAGGACACAGATACGCAGTATTTT.

The chain is built from TRBV28 and TRBJ2-1; D may correspond to TRBD1 or TRBD2 (5 bases each). This CDR3 is 14 amino acids long. CDR1 MDHEN and CDR2 SYDVKM come from the germline V gene. Trimming removed 7 bases from V and 3 bases from J, with 13 bases in between. CDR3 in DNA: TGTGCCAGCATTAGGGCAGGGAGCTACAATGAGCAGTTCTTC. It specifies CASIRAGSYNEQFF.